The sequence of this T cell receptor beta chain was determined in a study of cytomegalovirus exposure and HLA in healthy donors. Study findings and constraints: Analyzed later, most CMV-associated TCR beta chains appeared HLA-restricted. The sole available immune exposure information was CMV serostatus. In a later analysis, a genetic analysis reported fewer productive-TCR N-insertions in an Asian-associated ancestry cluster than the cohort average.

This CDR3 spans 11 amino acids. The V and J ends lost 5 bases and 2 bases respectively, with 3 bases between them. The germline V gene encodes CDR1 SGHTA and CDR2 FQGNSA. These donors counted as nominally healthy when sampled, but unrecorded immune exposures were likely. Both 60 Vbeta primers and 13 Jbeta primers went into the PCR. Assay used: immunoSEQ multiplex PCR; TCRdb lists only in-frame clones, some missing. The sample lists about 130,000 clones; around 82% were seen once. This clone was detected only a few times. Its antigen is not identified. This clonotype originated in a woman between 40 and 55 years old in good health and CMV-seropositive. The chain recombines TRBV7-2 with TRBJ1-1; D remains ambiguous. Sequenced input: PBMCs. Here the CDR3 reads CASSHNTEAFF. Here the CDR3 DNA reads TGTGCCAGCAGCCATAACACTGAAGCTTTCTTT.